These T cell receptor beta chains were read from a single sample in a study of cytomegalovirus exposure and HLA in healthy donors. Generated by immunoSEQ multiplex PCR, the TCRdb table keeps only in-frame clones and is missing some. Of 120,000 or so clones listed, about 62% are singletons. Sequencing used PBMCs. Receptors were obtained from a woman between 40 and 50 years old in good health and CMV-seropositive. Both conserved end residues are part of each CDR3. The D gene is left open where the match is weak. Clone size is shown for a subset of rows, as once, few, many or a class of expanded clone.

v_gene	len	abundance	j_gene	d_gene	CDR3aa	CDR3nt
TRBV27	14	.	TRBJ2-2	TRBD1	CASSVGQYTGELFF	TGTGCCAGCAGTGTGGGACAGTACACCGGGGAGCTGTTTTTT
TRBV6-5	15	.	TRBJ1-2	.	CASSYWTGANYGYTF	TGTGCCAGCAGTTACTGGACGGGAGCTAACTATGGCTACACCTTC
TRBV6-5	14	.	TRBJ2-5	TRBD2	CASSDRTSWETQYF	TGTGCCAGCAGTGACCGGACTAGCTGGGAGACCCAGTACTTC
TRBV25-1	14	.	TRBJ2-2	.	CASSELWNTGELFF	TGTGCCAGCAGTGAACTGTGGAACACCGGGGAGCTGTTTTTT
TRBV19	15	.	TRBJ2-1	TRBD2	CASSRTSGGAGEQFF	TGTGCCAGTAGCCGGACTAGCGGGGGGGCGGGTGAGCAGTTCTTC
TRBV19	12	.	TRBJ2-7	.	CASSIRGDQQYF	TGTGCCAGTAGTATTAGGGGCGATCAACAGTACTTC
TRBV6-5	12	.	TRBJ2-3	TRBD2	CASGGGSDTQYF	TGTGCCTCTGGGGGGGGGAGTGATACGCAGTATTTT
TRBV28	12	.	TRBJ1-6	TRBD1	CASKTGDGTLHF	TGTGCCAGCAAGACAGGGGATGGGACCCTCCACTTT
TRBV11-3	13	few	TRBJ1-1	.	CASSPGMNTEAFF	TGTGCCAGCAGCCCGGGTATGAACACTGAAGCTTTCTTT
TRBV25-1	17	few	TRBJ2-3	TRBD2	CASSDPWSSGVTDTQYF	TGTGCCAGCAGTGACCCCTGGTCTAGCGGGGTAACAGATACGCAGTATTTT
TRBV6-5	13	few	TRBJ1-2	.	CASSTVGSHGYTF	TGTGCCAGCAGCACGGTTGGTTCGCATGGCTACACCTTC
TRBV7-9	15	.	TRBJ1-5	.	CASSLGPGGNQPQHF	TGTGCCAGCAGCTTAGGGCCCGGGGGCAATCAGCCCCAGCATTTT